The TCR beta chain under discussion was sequenced for a study of CD8 T cells in Susac syndrome. This CDR3 spans 15 amino acids. V was clipped by 6 bases and J by 0 bases; unmatched bases: 6. Germline assignment: CDR1 SQVTM and CDR2 ANQGSEA. Roughly 0.45 to 1 ug RNA was reverse transcribed with random hexamers. Using its own MiXCR run on the immunoSEQ multiplex PCR reads, TCRdb lists one record per CDR3 protein. The table has roughly 200,000 distinct CDR3 sequences, roughly 94% seen once. The chain is built from TRBV29-1 and TRBJ2-1, with TRBD2 matching 9 bases. This receptor was taken from a human donor in good health. The sample taken for sequencing was CD4+ T cells from PBMCs. The CDR3 DNA reads as TGCAGCGTGATGACTAGCGGAAGCTCCTACAATGAGCAGTTCTTC. It codes for CSVMTSGSSYNEQFF.